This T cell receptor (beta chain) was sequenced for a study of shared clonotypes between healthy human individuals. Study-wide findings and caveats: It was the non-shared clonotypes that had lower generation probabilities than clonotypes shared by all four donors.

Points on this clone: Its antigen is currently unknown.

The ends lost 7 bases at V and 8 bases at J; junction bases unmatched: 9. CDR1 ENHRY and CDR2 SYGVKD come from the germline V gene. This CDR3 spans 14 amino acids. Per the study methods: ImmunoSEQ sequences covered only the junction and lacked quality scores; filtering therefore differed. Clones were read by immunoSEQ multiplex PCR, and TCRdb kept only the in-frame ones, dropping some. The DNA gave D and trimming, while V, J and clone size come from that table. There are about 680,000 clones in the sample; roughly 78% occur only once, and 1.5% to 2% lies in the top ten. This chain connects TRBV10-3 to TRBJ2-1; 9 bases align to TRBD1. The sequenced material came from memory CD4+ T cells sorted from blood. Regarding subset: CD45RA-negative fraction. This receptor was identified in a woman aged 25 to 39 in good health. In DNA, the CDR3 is TGTGCCATCAAAGCCGGGACAGGGTTCGATGAGCAGTTCTTC. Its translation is CAIKAGTGFDEQFF.